This T cell receptor beta chain appears in the sequencing data of a study of T cell repertoires in aging, cancer and after chemotherapy. TCR beta rearrangements were amplified from peripheral blood genomic DNA. This clonotype is medium-sized (0.01 to 0.1%) within its sample. Multiplex touch-down PCR with TRB-A/B primers amplified rearranged V-D-J TRB sequences. TCRdb reanalysed the multiplex PCR reads using MiXCR and keeps one entry per CDR3 protein. Here the sample spans 9,000 to 10,000 distinct CDR3 sequences, about 35% being singletons. The CDR3 sequence is 12 residues long. Germline lookup yields CDR1 MNHNS and CDR2 SASEGT. Trimming left V 6 bases short and J 4 bases short, with 7 bases between.

The specimen was blood. V usage is TRBV6-1 and J usage is TRBJ2-1, with no clear D. This sequence originates from a human donor in good health. The DNA for the CDR3 is TGTGCCAGCAGGGCGCCGTACAATGAGCAGTTCTTC. Translating it yields CASRAPYNEQFF.